This TCR beta chain was found in a study of shared clonotypes between healthy human individuals. Overall study results and limits: The study's rarefaction showed incomplete sorted-subset sequencing despite large depth. Estimated richness values were generally larger in naive subsets than in memory subsets.

Sequencing used immunoSEQ multiplex PCR; TCRdb keeps in-frame clones, though not all of them. Among hundreds of thousands of clones listed, around 96% were seen once. From germline, CDR1 is MDHEN and CDR2 SYDVKM. The V gene end was trimmed by 5 bases and the J gene end by 4 bases; junction bases not matched to a gene: 5. The CDR3 sequence is 14 residues long. Only CD45RO-negative cells positively selected for CCR7 counted as naive CD8 cells, so terminally differentiated effector memory CD45RA+ cells were excluded. A note on this clone: Antigen unknown.

Sequencing was done on a sample of naive CD8+ T cells sorted from blood. The chain links TRBV28 to TRBJ2-7, with 10 bases aligning to TRBD1. The TCR originated in a woman in her twenties or thirties in good health. The CDR3 coding sequence is TGTGCCAGCAGTCCGACAGGGGGCATTTACGAGCAGTACTTC. Its protein product is CASSPTGGIYEQYF.